Below, 30 T cell receptor beta chains from the same sample are listed, as sequenced in a study of sequential checkpoint blockade in melanoma. Profiling relied on immunoSEQ multiplex PCR, and the TCRdb table lists in-frame clones only, not all of them. The sample includes some 35,000 clones, over 75% of them seen just once. Treatment reported: randomized to nivolumab then ipilimumab (arm A) or the reverse (arm B). The material was CD8+ T cells sorted from blood (inferred from file names), obtained from a patient given nivolumab and ipilimumab in sequence. The receptors were gathered from a human donor with melanoma.

CDR3 protein: CASSKVRGRASSVGANVLTF. CDR3 nucleotide sequence: TGTGCCAGCAGCAAAGTTCGCGGGAGGGCCTCAAGTGTGGGGGCCAACGTCCTGACTTTC. The rearrangement joins TRBV21-1 to TRBJ2-6; TRBD2 is the table's D call and was not checked against the DNA. TRBV21-1 has pseudogene status. The CDR3 runs 20 residues.

This chain uses TRBV6-5 with TRBJ2-1; TRBD1 matches 9 bases. CDR1 is MNHEY and CDR2 is SVGAGI in the germline V gene. The CDR3 loop spans 15 amino acids. V was clipped by 0 bases and J by 7 bases; unmatched bases: 4. The CDR3 reads CASSYSSGQGNEQFF. In DNA form, the CDR3 reads TGTGCCAGCAGTTACTCGAGCGGACAGGGGAATGAGCAGTTCTTC.

This clone has more than one count but fewer than ten. The chain uses TRBV7-9 and TRBJ2-7; no reliable D call. The CDR3 consists of 13 residues. CDR1 and CDR2 from the germline V gene are SEHNR and FQNEAQ (reference sequence). V was trimmed by 5 bases and J by 3 bases, leaving 11 bases between them. This CDR3 is CASSQYNLYEQYF. CDR3 DNA sequence: TGTGCCAGCAGCCAATACAACCTCTACGAGCAGTACTTC. The full variable domain, in which reference TRBV7-9 and TRBJ2-7 provide the parts outside the CDR3, is DTGVSQNPRHKITKRGQNVTFRCDPISEHNRLYWYRQTLGQGPEFLTYFQNEAQLEKSRLLSDRFSAERPKGSFSTLEIQRTEQGDSAMYLCASSQYNLYEQYFGPGTRLTVT.

The rearrangement links TRBV15 to TRBJ2-1, with D tentatively TRBD2 (5 bases). This CDR3 is 15 amino acids long. Trimming pared 0 bases from V and 5 bases from J, leaving 11 bases between. Germline-derived CDR1 and CDR2 are LNHNV and YYDKDF (reference sequence). The CDR3 DNA sequence: TGTGCCACCAGCAGAGATCGCGGGCTACACAATGAGCAGTTCTTC. Encoded protein: CATSRDRGLHNEQFF.

The rearrangement links TRBV9 to TRBJ2-7; maybe TRBD1 (5 bases). V was pared by 4 bases and J by 1 base, with 15 bases between. The CDR3 covers 15 residues. Germline lookup yields CDR1 SGDLS and CDR2 YYNGEE. The DNA for the CDR3 is TGTGCCAGCAGCTCAGCAGGGTCAAATTCCTACGAGCAGTACTTC. It yields the protein CASSSAGSNSYEQYF.

The chain carries TRBV6-5 and TRBJ2-2, with 11 nucleotides matching TRBD2. Losses at the gene ends were 4 bases for V and 4 bases for J; bases not matched to a gene: 5. The length of the CDR3 is 16 residues. Germline V gives CDR1 MNHEY, CDR2 SVGAGI. For the CDR3, the DNA is TGTGCCAGCAGTTCGCTAGCGGGAGGCAGCACCGGGGAGCTGTTTTTT. The encoded protein is CASSSLAGGSTGELFF.

The chain employs TRBV6-5 and TRBJ2-7; D is uncertain. The CDR3 contains 13 residues. Trimming left V 5 bases short and J 2 bases short, with 10 bases between. Germline V CDR1 and CDR2: MNHEY, SVGAGI. As DNA, the CDR3 is TGTGCCAGCAGTCCAGGCAGTCCCTACGAGCAGTACTTC. Its translation is CASSPGSPYEQYF.

This clone was seen just once. Other DNA sequences in this specimen translate into the identical CDR3. The gene calls are TRBV5-6 and TRBJ2-1, with 7 nucleotides matching TRBD2. CDR1 is SGHDT, CDR2 YYEEEE, per germline. This CDR3 is 14 amino acids long. V lost 0 bases to trimming and J lost 5 bases; unmatched junction nucleotides: 2. CDR3 loop: CASSLGLADNEQFF. The DNA for the CDR3 is TGTGCCAGCAGCTTGGGCCTAGCGGACAATGAGCAGTTCTTC.

The gene calls are TRBV28 and TRBJ2-7; 8 positions match TRBD2. Per germline, CDR1 MDHEN and CDR2 SYDVKM. The J segment lost 5 bases and the V segment lost 5 bases, leaving 8 bases of the junction unmatched. The CDR3 runs to 14 residues. The CDR3 reads CASSQGLVPHEQYF. The CDR3 DNA sequence: TGTGCCAGCAGTCAGGGACTAGTTCCCCACGAGCAGTACTTC.

The chain combines TRBV27 with TRBJ2-1, with a possible D match to TRBD1 (5 bases). The V gene lost 6 bases and the J gene lost 7 bases, with 16 bases spanning the gap. The CDR3 extends over 14 amino acids. Looked up from germline, CDR1 is MNHEY and CDR2 is SMNVEV (reference sequence). CDR3 nucleotide sequence: TGTGCCAGCAGACCCCAAGGGGCGGTAAATGAGCAGTTCTTC. Translating gives CASRPQGAVNEQFF.

The genes are TRBV5-6 and TRBJ1-1, with a weak D call TRBD1 (5 bases). Trimming shortened V by 0 bases and J by 5 bases, and 11 bases separated the two germline ends. CDR1 is SGHDT and CDR2 is YYEEEE in the germline V gene. This CDR3 contains 14 residues. The CDR3 protein is CASSLVRVVTEAFF. The CDR3 region has the DNA TGTGCCAGCAGCTTGGTCAGGGTGGTTACTGAAGCTTTCTTT.

V is TRBV29-1 and J is TRBJ2-7; 9 positions agree with TRBD2. The V gene's germline CDR1 is SQVTM and CDR2 ANQGSEA. The ends lost 7 bases at V and 4 bases at J; junction bases unmatched: 8. This CDR3 is built from 13 residues. CDR3 sequence reads: CSAVSGRGYEQYF. The CDR3 nucleotides read TGCAGCGCCGTTAGCGGGAGAGGGTACGAGCAGTACTTC.

The rearrangement joins TRBV7-3 to TRBJ1-2; perhaps TRBD1 as D (5 bases). This CDR3 region has 15 residues. V was shortened by 5 bases and J by 2 bases, with 15 bases between the two germline ends. Germline V gene data show CDR1 as SGHTA and CDR2 as FQGTGA. CDR3 coding DNA: TGTGCCAGCAGCCCCGGGGGGGGGTTGAACTATGGCTACACCTTC. Its translation is CASSPGGGLNYGYTF.

This chain joins TRBV19 and TRBJ2-1; 7 bases are a match to TRBD2. The trim removed 1 base at V and 2 bases at J, leaving 5 bases unmatched. Germline V gives CDR1 LNHDA, CDR2 SQIVND (reference sequence). The CDR3 loop spans 16 amino acids. In DNA, the CDR3 is TGTGCCAGTAGTATAGCCCTAGCGGATGCCTACAATGAGCAGTTCTTC. Translating gives CASSIALADAYNEQFF.

By share, this clone ranks as large (0.1 to 1%). The gene calls are TRBV28 and TRBJ2-1, with 9 positions matching TRBD1. This CDR3 is built from 14 residues. Per the germline V gene, CDR1 is MDHEN and CDR2 is SYDVKM. Trimming cost V 8 bases and J 2 bases; bases outside gene matches: 4. In DNA form, the CDR3 reads TGTGCCAGCCGACAGGGGGGTACCTACAATGAGCAGTTCTTC. Protein product: CASRQGGTYNEQFF.

The V call is TRBV7-9, the J call TRBJ1-1, with no clear D. The V gene lost 4 bases and the J gene lost 2 bases, with 8 bases spanning the gap. Germline lookup yields CDR1 SEHNR and CDR2 FQNEAQ (reference sequence). There are 13 residues in the CDR3. For the CDR3, the DNA is TGTGCCAGCAGCTACCCGGGAAACACTGAAGCTTTCTTT. This translates into CASSYPGNTEAFF.

This clone came up a few times. This chain's CDR3 is CASSPPRRVYEQYF. CDR3 bases: TGTGCCAGCTCACCACCGAGGAGGGTCTACGAGCAGTACTTC. J is TRBJ2-7 and V is TRBV18, with D possibly TRBD2 on 6 matching bases. CDR1 and CDR2 from the germline V gene are KGHSH and LQKENI. The CDR3 has 14 amino acids. The germline V and J ends were trimmed by 0 bases and 3 bases, with 9 bases remaining between them.

Only one count was recorded for this clone. The CDR3 DNA follows: TGTGCCAGCAGTTTACTACAGGGAATTAACAATGAGCAGTTCTTC. This encodes CASSLLQGINNEQFF. This chain uses TRBV27 with TRBJ2-1, with D possibly TRBD1 on 6 matching bases. Germline V lookup: CDR1 MNHEY, CDR2 SMNVEV (reference sequence). V lost 2 bases and J lost 5, with 13 bases in between. The CDR3 sequence is 15 residues long.

The rearrangement links TRBV15 to TRBJ2-2; tentatively, D is TRBD2 (7 bases). The CDR3 sequence is 15 residues long. The V end was cut by 6 bases, the J end by 2 bases, with 13 bases between. Germline lookup yields CDR1 LNHNV and CDR2 YYDKDF (reference sequence). CDR3 region: CATRSGTLNTGELFF. As DNA, the CDR3 is TGTGCCACCAGAAGCGGGACACTTAACACCGGGGAGCTGTTTTTT. The complete variable domain, with remaining parts taken from reference TRBV15 and TRBJ2-2, reads DAMVIQNPRYQVTQFGKPVTLSCSQTLNHNVMYWYQQKSSQAPKLLFHYYDKDFNNEADTPDNFQSRRPNTSFCFLDIRSPGLGDTAMYLCATRSGTLNTGELFFGEGSRLTVL.

The chain recombines TRBV28 with TRBJ2-5; D possibly corresponds to TRBD1 (5 bases). The tail of the sequence fits TRBJ2-7 better, so the J call may be wrong. The CDR3 covers 14 residues. The V gene's germline CDR1 is MDHEN and CDR2 SYDVKM. The CDR3 DNA is TGTGCCAGCAAGCCCGTGGGGCTCTCCTACGAGCAGTACTTC. Its translation: CASKPVGLSYEQYF.

The chain links TRBV9 to TRBJ2-3, with 10 bases aligning to TRBD2. V was pared by 0 bases and J by 2 bases, with 3 bases of the junction left unmatched. Germline assignment: CDR1 SGDLS and CDR2 YYNGEE. The CDR3 runs 16 residues. CDR3: CASSVALAGITDTQYF. The DNA of the CDR3 is TGTGCCAGCAGCGTAGCACTAGCGGGGATCACAGATACGCAGTATTTT.

The chain joins TRBV7-3 to TRBJ2-2, with 8 bases fitting TRBD2. CDR3 length equals 15 residues. From germline, CDR1 is SGHTA and CDR2 FQGTGA. With 4 bases clipped from V and 5 bases from J, the junction kept 6 bases outside the gene matches. Here the CDR3 DNA reads TGTGCCAGCAGCTCCAGCGGGAGTGGTACCGGGGAGCTGTTTTTT. It is translated as CASSSSGSGTGELFF.

This clone turned up a few times. The V gene is TRBV7-3, the J gene TRBJ1-2, with 10 bases that match TRBD1. This CDR3 is 14 amino acids long. After removal of 5 bases from V and 3 bases from J, the junction contained 3 bases not matched to a gene. Germline lookup yields CDR1 SGHTA and CDR2 FQGTGA. The CDR3 loop is CASSPTGGDYGYTF. CDR3 nucleotides: TGTGCCAGCAGCCCGACAGGGGGCGACTATGGCTACACCTTC.

The V and J genes are TRBV4-2 and TRBJ1-1, with no clear D. From germline, CDR1 is LGHNA and CDR2 YNFKEQ. With 4 bases removed from V and 4 bases from J, the gap between germline ends came to 10 bases. There are 13 residues in the CDR3. CDR3 loop: CASSPVSGTEAFF. CDR3 nucleotide sequence: TGTGCCAGCAGCCCTGTGAGTGGCACTGAAGCTTTCTTT.

The rearrangement joins TRBV2 to TRBJ2-5; D is perhaps TRBD2 (6 bases). Per the germline V gene, CDR1 is SNHLY and CDR2 is FYNNEI. The length of the CDR3 is 15 residues. Trimming took off 5 bases at V and 2 bases at J, with 15 bases between the two ends. CDR3 nucleotides: TGTGCCAGCAGTATTGGCGGGGTTCGGCAAGAGACCCAGTACTTC. Translated: CASSIGGVRQETQYF.

The chain joins TRBV14 to TRBJ1-2; unclear D gene. Germline lookup yields CDR1 SGHDN and CDR2 FVKESK. The germline V and J ends were trimmed by 1 base and 4 bases, with 13 bases remaining between them. This CDR3 has 15 residues. The CDR3 protein is CASSQAAGYFYGYTF. CDR3 nucleotide sequence: TGTGCCAGCAGCCAAGCCGCAGGCTATTTCTATGGCTACACCTTC.

The chain has TRBV6-5 and TRBJ2-1, with D maybe TRBD2 (5 bases). Germline CDR1 reads MNHEY; CDR2 reads SVGAGI. Trimming left V 4 bases short and J 0 bases short, with 10 bases between. The CDR3 has 15 amino acids. The CDR3 sequence: CASSLSGTSYNEQFF. Written as DNA, the CDR3 is TGTGCCAGCAGTTTAAGCGGTACCTCCTACAATGAGCAGTTCTTC.

By sample fraction, this clone is large. The rearrangement uses TRBV19 and TRBJ1-5; possibly TRBD1 for D (6 bases). In germline, CDR1 is LNHDA, CDR2 SQIVND (reference sequence). With 5 bases removed from V and 2 bases from J, the gap between germline ends came to 13 bases. The CDR3 is 15 amino acids. CDR3 DNA: TGTGCCAGTAGTTACAGGGACGCGGGCAATCAGCCCCAGCATTTT. Translating gives CASSYRDAGNQPQHF.

J is TRBJ2-7 and V is TRBV7-8, with 12 bases that match TRBD2. Trimming took 7 bases from V and 5 from J; bases not matched to a gene: 3. CDR1 SGHVS and CDR2 FQNEAQ come from the germline V gene. The CDR3 has 13 amino acids. CDR3 sequence reads: CASTGLAGNEQYV. The DNA of the CDR3 is TGTGCCAGCACAGGACTAGCGGGAAACGAGCAGTACGTC.

The genes are TRBV7-9 and TRBJ2-1, with a possible D match to TRBD2 (6 bases). The CDR3 contains 19 residues. The V end was cut by 5 bases, the J end by 0 bases, with 23 bases between. CDR1 and CDR2 from the germline V gene are SEHNR and FQNEAQ (reference sequence). CDR3 loop: CASSTGLIADVSSYNEQFF. The CDR3 DNA reads TGTGCCAGCAGCACGGGATTGATAGCGGACGTTAGCTCCTACAATGAGCAGTTCTTC.